The sequence of this TCR beta chain was determined in a study of post-analysis software for immune sequencing data. With respect to this clonotype: Its antigen is not identified.

The trim removed 7 bases at V and 4 bases at J, leaving 6 bases unmatched. Germline CDR1 is SGHRS and CDR2 is YFSETQ. The CDR3 is 14 amino acids. Study-wide results and caveats: Those samples that were prepared in the same batch co-clustered strongly by F measure. Among four to six TRBV segments more frequent in patients than controls were TRBV5-6, TRBV5-1 and TRBV20-1. Comparison with controls showed significantly lower normalized Chao1 diversity in multiple sclerosis patients.

Each TCR beta cDNA library carried unique molecular identifiers. Input populations of roughly 1 to 11 million T cells gave rise to roughly 0.5 million cDNA molecules. A single record per CDR3 protein comes from TCRdb applying MiXCR to the PCR reads. The table lists hundreds of thousands of distinct CDR3 sequences, about 50% of them singletons. The sequenced sample consisted of blood. The TCR comes from a girl between 5 and 17 years old with multiple sclerosis. The chain uses TRBV5-1 and TRBJ2-5; 11 nucleotides align to TRBD2. The CDR3 here is CASSSGGPGETQYF. CDR3 nucleotides: TGCGCCAGCTCTAGCGGGGGGCCGGGAGAGACCCAGTACTTC.